Presented here are 2 T cell receptor beta chains from one specimen sequenced in a study of post-analysis software for immune sequencing data. Antigen specificity for these receptors is unknown. Built from TCR beta cDNA, the libraries had unique molecular identifiers in them. TCRdb reanalysed the PCR reads using MiXCR and keeps one entry per CDR3 protein. The table records approximately 630,000 distinct CDR3 sequences, roughly three fifths of them present only once. General study points: Patients showed TRBV5-6, TRBV5-1 and TRBV20-1 among a few TRBV segments more frequent than in controls.

Material: blood. These TCRs come from a girl aged 2 to 10 with multiple sclerosis.

In this sample, this clonotype turned up once. The chain has TRBV7-9 and TRBJ2-5; D not resolved. The tail of the sequence fits TRBJ2-4 better, so the J call may be wrong. This CDR3 spans 17 amino acids. Germline V gene lookup returns CDR1 SEHNR and CDR2 FQNEAQ (reference sequence). In nucleotides, the CDR3 is TGTGCCAGCAGCCCACCCCCGGGCGCAATCGGCAAAAACATTCAGTACTTC. This sequence encodes CASSPPPGAIGKNIQYF.

The chain joins TRBV29-1 to TRBJ2-7; D might be TRBD2 (6 bases). The germline V gene encodes CDR1 SQVTM and CDR2 ANQGSEA. This CDR3 has 12 amino acids. The V end was cut by 6 bases, the J end by 10 bases, with 19 bases between. The DNA of the CDR3 is TGCAGCGTCCAATTAGATCTAGCGAGTCAGTACTTC. Translating gives CSVQLDLASQYF.